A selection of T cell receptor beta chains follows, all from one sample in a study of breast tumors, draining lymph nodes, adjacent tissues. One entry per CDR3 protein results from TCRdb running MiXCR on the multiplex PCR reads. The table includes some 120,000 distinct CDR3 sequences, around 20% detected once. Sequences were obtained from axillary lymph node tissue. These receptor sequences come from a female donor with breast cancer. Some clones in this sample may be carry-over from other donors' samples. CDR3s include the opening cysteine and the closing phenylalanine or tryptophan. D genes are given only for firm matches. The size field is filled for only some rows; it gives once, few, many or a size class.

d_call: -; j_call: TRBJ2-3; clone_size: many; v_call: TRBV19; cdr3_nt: TGTGCCAGTAAAGATTCGGGGACTTGGATCACAGATACGCAGTATTTT; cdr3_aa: CASKDSGTWITDTQYF
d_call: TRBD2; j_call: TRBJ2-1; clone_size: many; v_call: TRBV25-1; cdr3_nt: TGTGCCAGCAGTTTCTCCCCGGGACTAGCGGGACCGAAGGCCGCCTACAATGAGCAGTTCTTC; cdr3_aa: CASSFSPGLAGPKAAYNEQFF
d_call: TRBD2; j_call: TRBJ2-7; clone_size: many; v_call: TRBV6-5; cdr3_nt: TGTGCCAGCCGATCGACTAGCGGGAGAGGGGAGCAGTACTTC; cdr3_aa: CASRSTSGRGEQYF
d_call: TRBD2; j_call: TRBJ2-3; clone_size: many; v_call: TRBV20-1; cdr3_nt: TGCAGTGCTAGTCCCCTAGCGGGATACAGCACAGATACGCAGTATTTT; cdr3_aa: CSASPLAGYSTDTQYF
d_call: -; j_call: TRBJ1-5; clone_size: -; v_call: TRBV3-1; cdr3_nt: TGTGCCAGCAGCCAAGTTTTTAGCAATCAGCCCCAGCATTTT; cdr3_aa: CASSQVFSNQPQHF
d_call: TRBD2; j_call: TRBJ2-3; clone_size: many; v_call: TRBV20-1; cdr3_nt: TGCAGTGCTAGAGACCTAGCGGGTAGCACAGATACGCAGTATTTT; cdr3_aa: CSARDLAGSTDTQYF
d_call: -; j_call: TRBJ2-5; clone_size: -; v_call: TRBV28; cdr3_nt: TGTGCCAGCACTCTCTCGGCAGGGTTACAAGAGACCCAGTACTTC; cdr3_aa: CASTLSAGLQETQYF
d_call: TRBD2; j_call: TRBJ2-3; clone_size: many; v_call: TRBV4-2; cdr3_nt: TGTGCCAGCAGCCAAGATCGGGCGGGAGCCTCAGATACGCAGTATTTT; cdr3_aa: CASSQDRAGASDTQYF
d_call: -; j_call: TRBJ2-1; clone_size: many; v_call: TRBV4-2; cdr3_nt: TGTGCCAGCAGCCAAGAACCCCCCCGCGCTCGAACGCAGTTCTTC; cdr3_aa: CASSQEPPRARTQFF
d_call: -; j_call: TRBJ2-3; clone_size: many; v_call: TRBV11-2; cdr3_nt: TGTGCCAGCAGCTTAGAAGGGGCCGAAGATACGCAGTATTTT; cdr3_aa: CASSLEGAEDTQYF
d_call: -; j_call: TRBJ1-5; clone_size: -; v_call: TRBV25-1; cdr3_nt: TGTGCCAGCAGTGAATTGGGACCTATGGAGCCCCAGCATTTT; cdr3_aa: CASSELGPMEPQHF
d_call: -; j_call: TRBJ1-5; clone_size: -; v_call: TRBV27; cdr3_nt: TGTGCCAGCAACTCAGCGACGGAGGTTTATAGCAATCAGCCCCAGCATTTT; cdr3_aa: CASNSATEVYSNQPQHF
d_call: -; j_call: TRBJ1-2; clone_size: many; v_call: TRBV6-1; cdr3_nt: TGTGCCAGCACTGAATGGCAGGGAGGTACCTATGGCTACACCTTC; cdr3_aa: CASTEWQGGTYGYTF
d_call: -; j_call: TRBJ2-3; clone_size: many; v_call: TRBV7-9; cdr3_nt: TGTGCCAGCAACCCTCTAGGAGAAACCCCAGATACGCAGTATTTT; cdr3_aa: CASNPLGETPDTQYF
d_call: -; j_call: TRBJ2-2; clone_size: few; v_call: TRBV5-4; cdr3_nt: TGTGCCAGCAGCTTGGAGGGGCGGTCGAACACCGGGGAGCTGTTTTTT; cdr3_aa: CASSLEGRSNTGELFF
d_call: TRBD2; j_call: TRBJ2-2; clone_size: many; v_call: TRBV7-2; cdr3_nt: TGTGCCAGCAGCCCCCGGGGGATAGCGGGAGCCCGACAGGGCGGGGAGCTGTTTTTT; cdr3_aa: CASSPRGIAGARQGGELFF
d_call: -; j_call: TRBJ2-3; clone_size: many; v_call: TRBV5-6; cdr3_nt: TGTGCCAGCAGCTTGGCTGACCCAGATACGCAGTATTTT; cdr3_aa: CASSLADPDTQYF
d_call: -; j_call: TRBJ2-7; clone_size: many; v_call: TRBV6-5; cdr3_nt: TGTGCCAGCAGTTACCTCGGGGGAGAGCAGTACTTC; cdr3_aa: CASSYLGGEQYF
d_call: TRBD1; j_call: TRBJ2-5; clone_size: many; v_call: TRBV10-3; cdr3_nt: TGTGCCATCAGTCAGGGACAGGGCCAAGAGACCCAGTACTTC; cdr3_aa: CAISQGQGQETQYF
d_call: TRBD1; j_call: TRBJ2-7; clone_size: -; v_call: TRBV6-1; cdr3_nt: TGTGCCAGCAGTTCGACAGGGGTGGTGGACGAGCAGTACTTC; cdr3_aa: CASSSTGVVDEQYF
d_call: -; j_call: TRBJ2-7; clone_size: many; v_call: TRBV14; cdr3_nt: TGTGCCAGCAGCCAGCGGGACTTCTCCTACGAGCAGTACTTC; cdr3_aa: CASSQRDFSYEQYF
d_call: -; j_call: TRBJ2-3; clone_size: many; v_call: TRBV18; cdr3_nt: TGTGCCAGCTCACCCCGAGGGGTTGTCACAGATACGCAGTATTTT; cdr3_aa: CASSPRGVVTDTQYF
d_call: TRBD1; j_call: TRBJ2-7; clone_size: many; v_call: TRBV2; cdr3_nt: TGTGCCAGCTACCCTGGACAGGGGGTATCCTACGAGCAGTACTTC; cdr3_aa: CASYPGQGVSYEQYF
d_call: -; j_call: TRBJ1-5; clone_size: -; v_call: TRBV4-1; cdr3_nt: TGCGCCAGCAGCCAAGAACAAGGGGCCCGAAGTCAGCCCCAGCATTTT; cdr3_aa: CASSQEQGARSQPQHF
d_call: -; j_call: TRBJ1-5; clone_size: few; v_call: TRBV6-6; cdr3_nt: TGTGCCAGCAGTTATCGGGCAGGTGAGAGCAATCAGCCCCAGCATTTT; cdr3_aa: CASSYRAGESNQPQHF
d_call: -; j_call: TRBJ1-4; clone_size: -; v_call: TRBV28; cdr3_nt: TGTGCCAGCAGTCCTAGTGATGAAAAACTGTTTTTT; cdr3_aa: CASSPSDEKLFF
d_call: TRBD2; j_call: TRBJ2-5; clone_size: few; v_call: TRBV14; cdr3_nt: TGTGCCAGCAGCCCATTACCTCCCCAGGCGGGACTAGTACGGGAGACCCCGTACTTC; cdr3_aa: CASSPLPPQAGLVRETPYF
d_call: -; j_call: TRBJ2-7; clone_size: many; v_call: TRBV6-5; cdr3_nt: TGTGCCAGCAGTCAAATGGGGGGCCCTTCCTACGAGCAGTACTTC; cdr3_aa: CASSQMGGPSYEQYF
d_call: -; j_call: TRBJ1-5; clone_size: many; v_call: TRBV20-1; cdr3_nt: TGCAGTGCTGGCAGGCTTAGCAATCAGCCCCAGCATTTT; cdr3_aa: CSAGRLSNQPQHF
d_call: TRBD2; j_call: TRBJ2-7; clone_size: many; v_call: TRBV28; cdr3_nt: TGTGCCAGCAGTTTAGGGACTAGCAGTCGGAACGAGCAGTACTTC; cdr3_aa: CASSLGTSSRNEQYF
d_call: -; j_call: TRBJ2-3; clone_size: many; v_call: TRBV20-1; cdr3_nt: TGCAGTGCTCGACAGGGAGGTTGGGATACGCAGTATTTT; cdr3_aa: CSARQGGWDTQYF
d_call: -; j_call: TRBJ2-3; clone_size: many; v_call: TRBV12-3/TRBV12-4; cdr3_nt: TGTGCCAGCAGCCTGGGCGGATATAGCACAGATACGCAGTATTTT; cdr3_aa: CASSLGGYSTDTQYF
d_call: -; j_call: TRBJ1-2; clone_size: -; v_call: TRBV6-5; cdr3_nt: TGTGCCAGCAGTCCGCAGGGCTGGGGTGGCTACACCTTC; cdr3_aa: CASSPQGWGGYTF
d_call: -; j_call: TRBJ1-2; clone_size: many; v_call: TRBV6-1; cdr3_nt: TGTGCCAGCAGTGAAGTGCAGGGTAGGAGGGGCGGCTACACCTTC; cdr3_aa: CASSEVQGRRGGYTF
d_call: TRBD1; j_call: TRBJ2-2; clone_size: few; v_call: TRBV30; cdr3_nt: TGTGCCTGGAGGACAGGGGGCACCGGGGAGCTGTTTTTT; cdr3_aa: CAWRTGGTGELFF
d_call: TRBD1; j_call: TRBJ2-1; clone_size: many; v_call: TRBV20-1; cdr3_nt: TGCAGTGCTAGAGCGACAGGGTTTATCTACAATGAGCAGTTCTTC; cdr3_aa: CSARATGFIYNEQFF
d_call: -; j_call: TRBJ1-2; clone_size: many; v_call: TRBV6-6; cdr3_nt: TGTGCCAGCACCCTCTCTGCGGACCTACCCTTCTATGGCTACACCTTC; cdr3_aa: CASTLSADLPFYGYTF